The 14 T cell receptor beta chains below come from one sample, sequenced in a study of T cells expressing NK-cell markers. TCRdb reanalyzed the 5' RACE reads, giving one entry per CDR3 protein sequence and no DNA. The clone table shows 550,000 or so distinct CDR3 sequences, with the ten largest holding approximately 3.6%. Sequenced material: blood T cells: a sorted CD56 or NKG2C T cell subset, CD4+ or CD8+ T cells, or bulk PBMC T cells (not recorded which). These receptors all stem from a man younger than 30 in good health.

The CDR3 loop is CASTPLGQGPSPYGYTF. The V and J genes are TRBV12-3 or TRBV12-4 and TRBJ1-2; with no DNA, the TCRdb D assignment of TRBD1 cannot be verified. This CDR3 is 17 amino acids long.

V usage is TRBV11-2 and J usage is TRBJ2-7; without DNA, the TCRdb call of TRBD2 cannot be checked. The CDR3 consists of 18 residues. In germline, CDR1 is SGHAT, CDR2 FQNNGV. This CDR3 reads CASSLGSPRNLPSYEQYF.

The chain is built from TRBV10-3 and TRBJ2-5; the TCRdb D gene call, TRBD2, has no DNA to confirm it. This CDR3 is built from 13 residues. Germline V gene sequence: CDR1 ENHRY, CDR2 SYGVKD. CDR3 sequence reads: CATTSGIQETQYF.

The chain has TRBV27 and TRBJ2-1; TCRdb gives TRBD2 as the D gene, but with no DNA this cannot be confirmed. The CDR3 loop spans 15 amino acids. From germline, CDR1 is MNHEY and CDR2 SMNVEV (reference sequence). CDR3 sequence: CASSLSGLVGNEQFF.

This chain connects TRBV5-1 to TRBJ2-1; TCRdb lists TRBD2, though no DNA is available to test this call. CDR3 length: 14 residues. Germline CDR1 reads SGHRS; CDR2 reads YFSETQ. The CDR3 reads CASSPGESYNEQFF.

The chain links TRBV12-3 or TRBV12-4 to TRBJ2-5; TCRdb reports TRBD1, a call that lacks DNA to check it against. The CDR3 length is 13 residues. CDR3 sequence reads: CASRDRGGETQYF.

The rearrangement joins TRBV7-8 to TRBJ1-2. This CDR3 contains 14 residues. Per germline, CDR1 SGHVS and CDR2 FQNEAQ. The CDR3 protein is CASSPLQTGYGYTF.

The chain carries TRBV7-2 and TRBJ2-3; the TCRdb call, TRBD1, lacks DNA for checking. The CDR3 has 17 residues. Germline CDR1 and CDR2: SGHTA and FQGNSA. CDR3 region: CASSHPGTDLQSDTQYF.

The J gene is TRBJ2-2, the V gene TRBV7-3; checking the TCRdb D call of TRBD1 is not possible without DNA. CDR3 length equals 15 residues. Germline CDR1 reads SGHTA; CDR2 reads FQGTGA. CDR3 protein: CASSLSREGTGELFF.

This chain connects TRBV30 to TRBJ2-3; the D call of TRBD1 rests on TCRdb alone, since no DNA is present to check it. This CDR3 is 15 amino acids long. Germline CDR1 is GTSNPN and CDR2 is SVGIG (reference sequence). The CDR3 loop is CAWSVWDRVADTQYF.

The chain is built from TRBV12-3 or TRBV12-4 and TRBJ2-1. The CDR3 has 12 residues. The CDR3 is CASSRGYNEQFF.

J is TRBJ1-2 and V is TRBV5-1. The CDR3 consists of 13 residues. Germline V gene lookup returns CDR1 SGHRS and CDR2 YFSETQ. Here the CDR3 reads CASSFRNDYGYTF.

The J gene is TRBJ2-1, the V gene TRBV5-5; lacking DNA, the TRBD1 call made by TCRdb goes unchecked. In germline, CDR1 is SGHKS, CDR2 YYEKEE (reference sequence). The CDR3 spans 16 residues. The CDR3: CASSFVIGTGNNEQFF.

The rearrangement uses TRBV7-2 and TRBJ1-1; TCRdb picks TRBD1, but there is no DNA to check that call. The CDR3 contains 17 residues. CDR1 is SGHTA and CDR2 is FQGNSA in the germline V gene. This chain's CDR3 is CASSLGSAVPSDTEAFF.